A selection of T cell receptor beta chains follows, all from one sample in a study of beta chain features in type 1 diabetes. Profiled with immunoSEQ multiplex PCR; TCRdb holds only in-frame clones, not every one. The top ten hold 1% of the sample, which has 250,000 to 300,000 clones, 8% seen once. Sequencing input: central memory CD4+ T cells from blood. These receptors came from a woman younger than 35 in good health. CDR3s include the opening cysteine and the closing phenylalanine or tryptophan. The order of the fields is V gene, clone size, D gene, J gene, CDR3 protein, CDR3 DNA. D genes are given only for firm matches. Part of the rows lack a size; the others show once, few, many or a class for expanded clones.

TRBV18	many	NA	TRBJ1-2	CASSPSSRAGYTF	TGTGCCAGCTCACCATCTTCGAGGGCTGGCTACACCTTC
TRBV7-2	NA	NA	TRBJ1-4	CASSLIRSRFEKLFF	TGTGCCAGCAGCTTAATTCGGTCAAGATTTGAAAAACTGTTTTTT
TRBV7-2	few	TRBD1	TRBJ2-7	CASSLLGQGLSYEQYF	TGTGCCAGCAGCTTACTGGGACAGGGTCTCTCCTACGAGCAGTACTTC
TRBV25-1	few	TRBD2	TRBJ2-5	CASSRGGDQETQYF	TGTGCCAGCAGCCGCGGGGGAGACCAAGAGACCCAGTACTTC
TRBV7-9	NA	NA	TRBJ1-3	CASSFGVSGNTIYF	TGTGCCAGCAGCTTCGGGGTCTCTGGAAACACCATATATTTT
TRBV20-1	few	NA	TRBJ2-7	CSATRTNKQYF	TGCAGTGCTACCCGGACTAACAAGCAGTACTTC
TRBV25-1	many	NA	TRBJ2-7	CATGRGHPYEQYF	TGTGCCACCGGGAGGGGGCACCCCTACGAGCAGTACTTC
TRBV7-2	few	NA	TRBJ2-1	CASSLDHSEQFF	TGTGCCAGCAGCTTAGATCACAGCGAGCAATTCTTC
TRBV7-8	NA	TRBD1	TRBJ1-2	CASSQDRGYGYTF	TGTGCCAGCAGCCAGGACAGGGGGTATGGCTACACCTTC
TRBV20-1	NA	NA	TRBJ2-1	CSAVKMRQFF	TGCAGTGCTGTAAAGATGAGGCAGTTCTTC
TRBV18	NA	NA	TRBJ1-4	CASSVAEKLFF	TGTGCCAGCTCTGTGGCAGAAAAACTGTTTTTT
TRBV7-2	few	NA	TRBJ1-2	CASSLGRLGGYTF	TGTGCCAGCAGCCTCGGTCGACTGGGAGGCTACACCTTC
TRBV5-1	NA	NA	TRBJ2-2	CASSLRGMNTGELFF	TGCGCCAGCAGCTTGCGTGGGATGAACACCGGGGAGCTGTTTTTT
TRBV10-3	few	TRBD1	TRBJ1-6	CASSYRGTGGYSPLHF	TGTGCCAGCAGTTACCGCGGGACAGGGGGGTATTCACCCCTCCACTTT
TRBV4-1	many	TRBD1	TRBJ1-4	CASSQGGLGTGDEKLFF	TGCGCCAGCAGCCAAGGGGGCTTAGGGACAGGGGATGAAAAACTGTTTTTT
TRBV2	many	NA	TRBJ2-2	CATSGTRQGVGELFF	TGTGCCACCTCCGGGACTCGTCAGGGGGTCGGGGAGCTGTTTTTT
TRBV11-1	NA	NA	TRBJ2-4	CASSRDRFLAKNIQYF	TGTGCCAGCAGCCGAGACCGGTTCTTAGCCAAAAACATTCAGTACTTC
TRBV10-3	few	NA	TRBJ2-5	CAISESGTQETQYF	TGTGCCATCAGTGAGTCGGGGACCCAAGAGACCCAGTACTTC
TRBV6-1	many	NA	TRBJ2-3	CASSDNWAAGSTDTQYF	TGTGCCAGCAGTGATAACTGGGCCGCCGGGAGCACAGATACGCAGTATTTT
TRBV15	few	TRBD1	TRBJ2-3	CATTAGGDRDTQYF	TGTGCCACCACTGCAGGGGGCGATAGAGATACGCAGTATTTT
TRBV7-3	NA	NA	TRBJ1-6	CASSLTGPGSPLHF	TGTGCCAGCAGCCTCACAGGGCCGGGGTCACCCCTCCACTTT
TRBV27	NA	NA	TRBJ1-5	CASSIGYSNQPQHF	TGTGCCAGCAGTATCGGGTATAGCAATCAGCCCCAGCATTTT
TRBV25-1	few	TRBD1	TRBJ2-5	CASSSRDTGAIGTQYF	TGTGCCAGCAGTTCCCGGGATACAGGGGCGATAGGGACCCAGTACTTC
TRBV6-5	few	NA	TRBJ2-5	CASSLSGALAATQYF	TGTGCCAGCAGTTTATCGGGCGCCCTAGCTGCGACCCAGTACTTC
TRBV10-3	few	NA	TRBJ1-3	CAARETVTSGNTIYF	TGTGCCGCCAGAGAGACAGTTACCTCTGGAAACACCATATATTTT
TRBV2	few	TRBD2	TRBJ2-7	CASSEASGATYEQYF	TGTGCCAGCAGTGAAGCCAGCGGGGCAACCTACGAGCAGTACTTC
TRBV9	NA	NA	TRBJ1-2	CASTDSRGALGYTF	TGTGCCAGCACGGACTCTCGGGGGGCGCTTGGCTACACCTTC
TRBV2	few	TRBD1	TRBJ2-3	CASRGTGGRSDTQYF	TGTGCCAGCAGGGGGACAGGGGGCAGGTCGGATACGCAGTATTTT
TRBV5-1	NA	TRBD1	TRBJ1-1	CASSPQTGANTEAFF	TGCGCCAGCAGCCCCCAGACAGGGGCTAACACTGAAGCTTTCTTT
TRBV30	NA	TRBD1	TRBJ1-3	CAWTRDRVFGNTIYF	TGTGCCTGGACAAGGGACAGGGTCTTTGGAAACACCATATATTTT
TRBV9	few	NA	TRBJ2-7	CASSKFQGEGEQYF	TGTGCCAGCAGTAAATTCCAGGGTGAAGGCGAGCAGTACTTC
TRBV27	NA	NA	TRBJ2-2	CARVGTYTGELFF	TGTGCCAGGGTCGGGACTTACACCGGGGAGCTGTTTTTT
TRBV5-1	few	NA	TRBJ2-3	CASHLGRQPTDTQYF	TGCGCCAGCCACTTGGGGAGACAGCCCACAGATACGCAGTATTTT
TRBV10-3	many	NA	TRBJ2-5	CAISEGETQYF	TGTGCCATCAGTGAGGGGGAGACCCAGTACTTC
TRBV5-4	few	TRBD2	TRBJ2-7	CASSGVAEAGGSSYEQYF	TGTGCCAGCAGCGGGGTAGCTGAAGCGGGAGGCAGCTCCTACGAGCAGTACTTC
TRBV7-3	NA	NA	TRBJ2-5	CASSKNPGKGETQYF	TGTGCCAGCAGCAAAAATCCGGGGAAGGGAGAGACCCAGTACTTC
TRBV7-9	many	TRBD2	TRBJ2-5	CASSTGTSGYQETQYF	TGTGCCAGCAGCACTGGGACTAGCGGATACCAAGAGACCCAGTACTTC
TRBV14	many	TRBD2	TRBJ2-1	CASSQSTSGRASSSYNEQFF	TGTGCCAGCAGCCAATCGACTAGCGGGAGGGCCTCGAGCTCCTACAATGAGCAGTTCTTC
TRBV5-6	NA	TRBD1	TRBJ2-5	CASSGDSMETQYF	TGTGCCAGCAGCGGGGACAGTATGGAGACCCAGTACTTC
TRBV7-9	few	TRBD2	TRBJ2-5	CASSRGTSGRETQYF	TGTGCCAGCAGCCGCGGGACTAGCGGCAGGGAGACCCAGTACTTC
TRBV5-1	many	NA	TRBJ2-6	CASSLRGREANVLTF	TGCGCCAGCAGCTTAAGGGGCCGTGAGGCCAACGTCCTGACTTTC
TRBV9	many	NA	TRBJ2-1	CASSEGPFPYNEQFF	TGTGCCAGCAGCGAGGGGCCCTTCCCCTACAATGAGCAGTTCTTC
TRBV30	few	NA	TRBJ1-1	CAWRNTEAFF	TGTGCCTGGAGGAACACTGAAGCTTTCTTT
TRBV5-1	few	TRBD2	TRBJ2-1	CASSRAPSRGGDEQFF	TGCGCCAGCAGCCGAGCCCCAAGTCGCGGGGGGGACGAGCAGTTCTTC
TRBV7-2	few	TRBD1	TRBJ2-1	CASSLTGQGKFF	TGTGCCAGCAGCCTTACGGGACAGGGGAAGTTCTTC